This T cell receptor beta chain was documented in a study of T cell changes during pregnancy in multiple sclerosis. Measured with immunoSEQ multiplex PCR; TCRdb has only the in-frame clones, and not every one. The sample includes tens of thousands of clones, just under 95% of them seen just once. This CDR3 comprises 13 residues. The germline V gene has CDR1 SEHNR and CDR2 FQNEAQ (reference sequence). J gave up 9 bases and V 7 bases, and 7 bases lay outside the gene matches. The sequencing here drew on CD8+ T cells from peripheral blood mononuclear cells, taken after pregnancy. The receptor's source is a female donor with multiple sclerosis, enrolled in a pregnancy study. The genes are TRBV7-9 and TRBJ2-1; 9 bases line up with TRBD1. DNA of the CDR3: TGTGCCAGCACGGACAGGGGCCAGGGTGAGCAGTTCTTC. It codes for CASTDRGQGEQFF. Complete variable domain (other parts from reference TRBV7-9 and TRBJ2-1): DTGVSQNPRHKITKRGQNVTFRCDPISEHNRLYWYRQTLGQGPEFLTYFQNEAQLEKSRLLSDRFSAERPKGSFSTLEIQRTEQGDSAMYLCASTDRGQGEQFFGPGTRLTVL.